This passage covers 14 T cell receptor beta chains from one sample sequenced in a study of glioma-infiltrating T cells. Using RNA template, CDR3s of TCR alpha and beta were amplified with iRepertoire arm-PCR. Each CDR3 protein gets one entry after TCRdb re-called the multiplex PCR reads with MiXCR. The profile shows more than 95,000 distinct CDR3 sequences, roughly 24% of them singletons. Material for sequencing was glioma tissue, nonneoplastic brain tissue, or PBMCs (not recorded which). The receptors shown here come from a human donor with low-grade glioma or glioblastoma, undergoing nonglioma brain surgery, or in good health (not recorded which).

This clonotype was found many times. The V gene is TRBV12-3 or TRBV12-4, the J gene TRBJ1-2; 9 bases are shared with TRBD1. J was trimmed by 7 bases and V by 5 bases; bases with no gene match: 14. The CDR3 has 16 residues. This chain's CDR3 is CASSILLPGQGAGYTF. The CDR3 nucleotides are TGTGCCAGCAGTATACTGTTACCGGGACAGGGAGCTGGCTACACCTTC.

In its sample, this clonotype was seen many times. The chain links TRBV6-1 to TRBJ2-7, with D perhaps matching TRBD1 or TRBD2 (5 bases each). The CDR3 loop spans 13 amino acids. The germline CDR1 and CDR2 sequences are MNHNS and SASEGT. V was cut by 6 bases and J by 6 bases, with 15 bases left in between. The CDR3: CASSPVGVTEQYF. CDR3 DNA sequence: TGTGCCAGCAGCCCCGTGGGGGTCACCGAGCAGTACTTC.

V is TRBV6-1 and J is TRBJ2-3; 10 bases are shared with TRBD1. The CDR3 runs to 13 residues. The germline V gene encodes CDR1 MNHNS and CDR2 SASEGT. The trim removed 4 bases at V and 8 bases at J, leaving 3 bases unmatched. CDR3 region: CASSGTGGGTQYF. The CDR3 nucleotides are TGTGCCAGCAGTGGGACAGGGGGAGGTACGCAGTATTTT.

This clonotype was detected many times. This chain uses TRBV12-5 with TRBJ1-1; D might be TRBD1 (5 bases). The ends were cut back, 1 base at V and 0 bases at J, with 12 bases in the middle. The germline V gene encodes CDR1 LGHNT and CDR2 FRNRAP. This CDR3 spans 16 amino acids. The CDR3 DNA reads TGTGCTAGTGGTTTGGGTTTAGGAGGGGTGAACACTGAAGCTTTCTTT. Translating it yields CASGLGLGGVNTEAFF.

This clonotype has a count of ten or more. The chain joins TRBV4-1 to TRBJ1-5; D is uncertain. The CDR3 sequence is 13 residues long. Germline lookup yields CDR1 MGHRA and CDR2 YSYEKL. Trimming removed 1 base at V and 6 bases at J, with 7 bases between. Here the CDR3 DNA reads TGCGCCAGCAGCCAAGTAGGTGTTCAGCCCCAGCATTTT. Its protein product is CASSQVGVQPQHF.

This clonotype showed up many times. A much larger clone lies a single base off, so this may be a read error. The V call is TRBV6-1, the J call TRBJ2-3; D not certain. Germline V gene lookup returns CDR1 MNHNS and CDR2 SASEGT. This CDR3 is built from 14 residues. For the CDR3, the DNA is TGTACCAGCAGTATCGACTTTCACACGGATACGCAGTATTTT. Translating gives CTSSIDFHTDTQYF.

This clonotype was counted a few times. CDR3 protein: CASSFRLAGVGTGELFF. DNA of the CDR3: TGTGCCAGCAGCTTCCGACTAGCGGGAGTAGGTACCGGGGAGCTGTTTTTT. The rearrangement joins TRBV7-9 to TRBJ2-2; 12 bases align to TRBD2. Trimming cost V 3 bases and J 5 bases; bases outside gene matches: 7. This CDR3 has 17 amino acids. The V gene's germline CDR1 is SEHNR and CDR2 FQNEAQ (reference sequence).

This chain connects TRBV19 to TRBJ2-1; 8 bases map to TRBD2. There are 18 residues in the CDR3. The V gene's germline CDR1 is LNHDA and CDR2 SQIVND (reference sequence). Germline trimming cut 0 bases from V and 8 bases from J; bases unmatched to any gene: 15. The CDR3 sequence is CASSIDPGLGLRGDEQFF. For the CDR3, the DNA is TGTGCCAGTAGTATAGACCCGGGACTAGGATTACGGGGCGATGAGCAGTTCTTC.

Concerning this clonotype: With a much larger clone just one base away, this may be a read error. V is TRBV10-2 and J is TRBJ2-1; 11 positions agree with TRBD2. Germline CDR1 and CDR2: WSHSY and SAAADI. The CDR3 spans 14 residues. CDR3 sequence: CAISLAGGFNEQSF. The CDR3 coding sequence is TGTGCCATCAGTTTAGCGGGAGGGTTCAATGAGCAGTCCTTC.

V usage is TRBV19 and J usage is TRBJ2-2, with TRBD2 as a possible D gene (6 bases). The ends were cut back, 4 bases at V and 5 bases at J, with 14 bases in the middle. The CDR3 contains 15 residues. From germline, CDR1 is LNHDA and CDR2 SQIVND (reference sequence). The CDR3 spells CASSTPKLATGELFF. The DNA of the CDR3 is TGTGCCAGTAGTACCCCCAAGCTAGCGACCGGGGAGCTGTTTTTT.

The sample holds many counts of this clonotype. The rearrangement uses TRBV6-2 or TRBV6-3 and TRBJ2-3; 15 nucleotides match TRBD2. Germline values: CDR1 MNHEY, CDR2 SVGEGT. The V segment lost 6 bases and the J segment 1 base; nucleotides outside the gene matches: 14. The CDR3 has 20 residues. CDR3 loop: CASSYKGTSGRSGGTDTQYF. The CDR3 DNA follows: TGTGCCAGCAGCTACAAGGGGACTAGCGGGAGGTCCGGGGGCACAGATACGCAGTATTTT.

This clonotype was picked up a small number of times. This CDR3 reads CASSLSGGPADTQYF. CDR3 bases: TGTGCCAGCAGCTTATCTGGAGGGCCTGCAGATACGCAGTATTTT. The chain links TRBV7-3 to TRBJ2-3; TRBD2 is a possible D gene (6 bases). V was clipped by 2 bases and J by 4 bases, with 13 bases between them. Germline V lookup: CDR1 SGHTA, CDR2 FQGTGA. This CDR3 is 15 amino acids long.

CDR3: CASSEGPSYYNERFF. CDR3 nucleotides: TGTGCCAGCAGTGAAGGGCCGAGCTACTACAATGAGAGGTTCTTC. The chain carries TRBV6-1 and TRBJ2-1; no definite D call. Germline CDR1 reads MNHNS; CDR2 reads SASEGT. CDR3 length equals 15 residues. The germline V and J ends were trimmed by 1 base and 15 bases, with 22 bases remaining between them.

This clonotype has more than one count but fewer than ten. CDR3 bases: TGTGCCAGCAGCCAAGTAGGGGCAGGGTGGGAGACCCAGTACTTC. Translation: CASSQVGAGWETQYF. The chain joins TRBV3-1 to TRBJ2-5; D perhaps matches TRBD1 (5 bases). V gave up 1 base and J gave up 5 bases, with 14 bases separating them. This CDR3 has 15 residues. Germline V gene lookup returns CDR1 LGHDT and CDR2 YNNKEL (reference sequence).